The entry that follows covers one T cell receptor (beta chain) sequence. Its antigen remains unknown. The data were obtained in a study of T cells in Graves' hyperthyroidism and ophthalmopathy. General observations from the study: Most expanded thyroid clonotypes above 0.001 recurred in blood.

RNA transcripts served as the template for amplifying TCR beta CDR3 regions. HTBI primers were employed in a first-round RT-PCR of the TCR CDR3. TCRdb re-derived calls from the multiplex PCR reads in MiXCR, one entry per CDR3 protein. The sample has over 550,000 distinct CDR3 sequences, over 15% seen once; the top ten hold 15% to 20%. When ophthalmopathy did not progress within 18 months, Graves' hyperthyroidism was considered stable. The germline gives CDR1 MNHEY, CDR2 SVGAGI. The CDR3 length is 16 residues. The V segment lost 0 bases and the J segment 1 base; nucleotides outside the gene matches: 5.

This chain links TRBV6-5 with TRBJ2-7; 8 bases align to TRBD2. The source material was blood. The TCR sequence derives from a woman in her late teens or twenties with Graves' hyperthyroidism. DNA for the CDR3: TGTGCCAGCAGTTACTCGAACAGCGGGAGTTCCTACGAGCAGTACTTC. Translation gives CASSYSNSGSSYEQYF.